This is a list of T cell receptor beta chains from one sample in a study of OX40 agonist ivuxolimab in advanced cancers. Profiling relied on immunoSEQ multiplex PCR, and the TCRdb table lists in-frame clones only, not all of them. The sample includes fewer than 80,000 clones, roughly 82% of them seen just once. The sequencing here drew on CD4+ or CD8+ T cells sorted from blood, taken in a trial of the OX40 agonist ivuxolimab. The receptors derive from an adult with an advanced solid tumor such as melanoma, head and neck, liver or kidney cancer. Each CDR3 is given with its conserved first and last residue. D genes are given only for firm matches. Size is stated for part of the rows, as once, few or many counts, or as a class when the clone is expanded.

j_call clone_size d_call v_call cdr3_nt cdr3_aa
TRBJ1-3 - - TRBV7-2 TGTGCCAGCAGCCGAGGGCAGACCTCTGGAAACACCATATATTTT CASSRGQTSGNTIYF
TRBJ1-5 - - TRBV19 TGTGCCAGTAGCTATGCCAGTAGCAATCAGCCCCAGCATTTT CASSYASSNQPQHF
TRBJ2-3 - - TRBV5-8 TGTGCCAGCAGCTTGGAATCCCTCGGGGATACGCAGTATTTT CASSLESLGDTQYF
TRBJ1-5 - TRBD1 TRBV4-3 TGCGCCAGCAGCCAAGTTTGGGAAAGGACAGGGGGTTATCAGCCCCAGCATTTT CASSQVWERTGGYQPQHF
TRBJ1-5 medium-sized - TRBV4-3 TGCGCCAGCAGCCAAGCTTACGTTACCCATGACAATCAGCCCCAGCATTTT CASSQAYVTHDNQPQHF
TRBJ2-3 - - TRBV7-2 TGTGCCAGCAGCCCTCACGGAGGAACAGATACGCAGTATTTT CASSPHGGTDTQYF
TRBJ1-1 once - TRBV7-9 TGTGCCAGCGGTCAGAGGAACACTGAAGCTTTCTTT CASGQRNTEAFF
TRBJ1-1 - TRBD1 TRBV11-2 TGTGCCAGCAGCTTAGTGCCGGGACAGGGGACGACTGAAGCTTTCTTT CASSLVPGQGTTEAFF
TRBJ1-5 medium-sized - TRBV6-6 TGTGCCAGCAGTTACTCGAATTTCCAGCCCCAGCATTTT CASSYSNFQPQHF
TRBJ2-3 once - TRBV25-1 TGTGCCAGCAGTGATCAGGGCGGTACGCAGTATTTT CASSDQGGTQYF
TRBJ1-2 - - TRBV19 TGTGCCAGTAGTATATCGGGGACGGAAGCTAACTATGGCTACACCTTC CASSISGTEANYGYTF
TRBJ1-6 - - TRBV28 TGTGCCAGCAGTCCCCCCCCGGGCTATAATTCACCCCTCCACTTT CASSPPPGYNSPLHF
TRBJ2-5 - TRBD1 TRBV19 TGTGCCAGTAACCAAAAGGGACAGACTCAAGAGACCCAGTACTTC CASNQKGQTQETQYF
TRBJ1-1 - - TRBV5-5 TGTGCCAGCAGCTTGGTGCCAGGGGCGGACACTGAAGCTTTCTTT CASSLVPGADTEAFF
TRBJ2-7 - - TRBV6-1 TGTGCCAGCAGTGTTAACGAGCAGTACTTC CASSVNEQYF
TRBJ1-5 - - TRBV7-2 TGTGCCAGCAGCTTAGCCAGCAATCAGCCCCAGCATTTT CASSLASNQPQHF
TRBJ1-4 - - TRBV19 TGTGCCAGTAGTCTTCGGACTTGGACTAATGAAAAACTGTTTTTT CASSLRTWTNEKLFF
TRBJ1-6 - - TRBV13 TGTGCCAGCAGCCCTCAGGGACGTAACGCAAGCTCCTATAATTCACCCCTCCACTTT CASSPQGRNASSYNSPLHF
TRBJ1-1 - TRBD1 TRBV2 TGTGCCAGCAGCCGGACAGGGGTAGGAACTGAAGCTTTCTTT CASSRTGVGTEAFF
TRBJ1-1 few - TRBV19 TGTGCCAGTAGTAGAGGAAGAGGGTCTGAAGCTTTCTTT CASSRGRGSEAFF
TRBJ2-7 - TRBD1 TRBV27 TGTGCCAGCAGTCCCGGGACAGGCGCTTCTTCCTACGAGCAGTACTTC CASSPGTGASSYEQYF
TRBJ1-1 - - TRBV12-2 TGTGCAAGTCGCGATAGGACAGGGGACACTGAAGCTTTCTTT CASRDRTGDTEAFF
TRBJ1-5 - TRBD1 TRBV19 TGTGCCAGCGGACAGGGCAGTCAGCCCCAGCATTTT CASGQGSQPQHF
TRBJ1-3 - - TRBV2 TGTGCCAGCAGAGGTACAGCCCGGTTGTCTGGAAACACCATATATTTT CASRGTARLSGNTIYF
TRBJ2-2 - - TRBV10-3 TGTGCCATGTCCTTTTACAGTGCGAACACCGGGGAGCTGTTTTTT CAMSFYSANTGELFF
TRBJ1-2 few - TRBV7-2 TGTGCCAGCAGCTTAGACGGGAACTATGGCTACACCTTC CASSLDGNYGYTF
TRBJ2-2 - - TRBV7-2 TGTGCCAGCAGCTTGGGGCAGCTACTCCCCACCGGGGAGCTGTTTTTT CASSLGQLLPTGELFF
TRBJ1-3 - - TRBV15 TGTGCCACCAGCAGAGACAGGGGAATGTACGGAAACACCATATATTTT CATSRDRGMYGNTIYF
TRBJ1-1 once - TRBV18 TGTGCCAGCTCACCAACGACAGGTAACATGAACACTGAAGCTTTCTTT CASSPTTGNMNTEAFF
TRBJ1-4 - - TRBV4-3 TGCGCCAGCAGCCACACCCCCGGCGGGGCGGGTGAAAAACTGTTTTTT CASSHTPGGAGEKLFF